The 14 T cell receptor beta chains below come from one sample, sequenced in a study of post-analysis software for immune sequencing data (dated by TCRdb to about 2015). What the study reported, not specific to this receptor: Roughly 5 TRBV segments, including TRBV5-6, TRBV5-1 and TRBV20-1, were significantly more frequent in patients than controls.

Library preparation was by PCR. Sequencing used an Illumina HiSeq 2500. Unique molecular identifiers were incorporated into TCR beta cDNA libraries to reduce PCR and sequencing biases. Using fastp trimming at Q25 and MiXCR clonotype assembly, TCRdb reanalyzed the public sequencing data and kept in-frame beta chains. A single entry per CDR3 protein holds the most common genes and DNA from its merged rows. The table for this sample lists fewer than 850,000 distinct CDR3 sequences; around 46% of them were counted only once. Around 4.7% of the sample is in the top ten clones. These receptors are not linked to any known antigen. The sample taken for sequencing was blood. These receptors originate from a girl aged 5 to 17 with multiple sclerosis.

The sample holds a few counts of this clonotype. The chain is built from TRBV28 and TRBJ2-3; 8 bases are shared with TRBD2. This CDR3 contains 15 residues. V was pared by 7 bases and J by 1 base, with 7 bases of the junction left unmatched. CDR1 is MDHEN, CDR2 SYDVKM, per germline. CDR3 region: CASIGSGRGTDTQYF. CDR3 nucleotides: TGTGCCAGCATAGGAAGCGGGAGAGGCACAGATACGCAGTATTTT.

This clonotype appeared a few times. The chain recombines TRBV6-6 with TRBJ2-1; D uncertain. CDR1 MNHNY and CDR2 SVGAGI come from the germline V gene (reference sequence). The CDR3 is made up of 17 amino acids. Trimming removed 2 bases from V and 5 bases from J, with 19 bases in between. In nucleotides, the CDR3 is TGTGCCAGCAGTTACGTGGGCCTAGTTTTCCGAGACAATGAGCAGTTCTTC. Protein: CASSYVGLVFRDNEQFF.

This clonotype has just a few counts. The chain is built from TRBV6-5 and TRBJ2-1; D might be TRBD1 (5 bases). The V end was cut by 2 bases, the J end by 4 bases, with 12 bases between. Germline values: CDR1 MNHEY, CDR2 SVGAGI. CDR3 length equals 15 residues. DNA of the CDR3: TGTGCCAGCAGTTACAGGGGTGAGGCTTACAATGAGCAGTTCTTC. Translating it yields CASSYRGEAYNEQFF.

The chain has TRBV6-6 and TRBJ2-7, with 11 bases fitting TRBD1. V shed 8 bases and J 6 bases; nucleotides not matched to a gene: 9. CDR3 length: 14 amino acids. Germline-derived CDR1 and CDR2 are MNHNY and SVGAGI (reference sequence). The CDR3 here is CASLLGQGASEQYF. In DNA, the CDR3 is TGTGCCAGCCTACTAGGACAGGGGGCATCCGAGCAGTACTTC.

In this sample, this clonotype turned up a few times. The gene calls are TRBV20-1 and TRBJ2-4; TRBD2 matches at 14 bases. This CDR3 spans 14 amino acids. The junction had 3 bases not matched to a gene; V was cut back by 6 bases and J by 5 bases. In germline, CDR1 is DFQATT, CDR2 SNEGSKA (reference sequence). CDR3 nucleotides: TGCAGTGCGACGACTAGCGGGAGGGAAAACATTCAGTACTTC. As protein: CSATTSGRENIQYF.

The rearrangement joins TRBV14 to TRBJ1-1; D remains ambiguous. Deletions cut 4 bases from V and 7 bases from J, with 13 bases between. This CDR3 is built from 13 residues. Germline loops: CDR1 SGHDN, CDR2 FVKESK. CDR3 amino acids: CASSPLAKSEAFF. The CDR3 DNA reads TGTGCCAGCAGCCCCTTAGCTAAAAGTGAAGCTTTCTTT.

The V gene is TRBV6-6, the J gene TRBJ2-4, with 7 bases that match TRBD2. J gave up 13 bases and V 5 bases, and 14 bases lay outside the gene matches. The CDR3 length is 14 residues. Germline CDR1 MNHNY, CDR2 SVGAGI (reference sequence). CDR3 protein: CASSKSSGYNEQYF. CDR3 DNA: TGTGCCAGCAGTAAGTCTAGCGGTTACAATGAGCAGTACTTC.

The CDR3 coding sequence is TGTGCCAGCGGGGGCGGGAGCGTTTCCAATGAGCAGTTCTTC. Translation: CASGGGSVSNEQFF. This rearrangement joins TRBV12-3 or TRBV12-4 to TRBJ2-1, with D maybe TRBD2 (7 bases). Between the trimmed V and J ends, which lost 8 bases and 6 bases, there was a span of 17 bases. The length of the CDR3 is 14 residues.

The DNA of the CDR3 is TGCGCCAGCAGCCAGGACCCCCAGGGCGGAGATACGCAGTATTTT. As protein: CASSQDPQGGDTQYF. The J gene is TRBJ2-3, the V gene TRBV4-1, with a weak D call TRBD1 (5 bases). With 3 bases removed from V and 5 bases from J, the gap between germline ends came to 15 bases. Looked up from germline, CDR1 is MGHRA and CDR2 is YSYEKL. This CDR3 comprises 15 residues.

This clonotype was observed a few times. The gene calls are TRBV11-1 and TRBJ2-7; 7 positions match TRBD1. The CDR3 is made up of 14 amino acids. CDR1 and CDR2 (germline): SGHAT, FQDESV (reference sequence). V trimming: 3 bases; J trimming: 2 bases; junction bases outside the gene matches: 4. The CDR3 nucleotides read TGTGCCAGCAGCTTCCAACAGGGGCCCTACGAGCAGTACTTC. Translated: CASSFQQGPYEQYF.

J is TRBJ2-1 and V is TRBV5-1, with TRBD2 identical over 9 bases. The CDR3 is 15 residues long. V was pared by 0 bases and J by 8 bases, with 6 bases of the junction left unmatched. Germline CDR1 is SGHRS and CDR2 is YFSETQ. DNA of the CDR3: TGCGCCAGCAGCTTGGAGCTAGCGGGAACCGATGAGCAGTTCTTC. The encoded protein is CASSLELAGTDEQFF.

The chain couples TRBV15 to TRBJ2-3; tentative D call: TRBD1 (6 bases). In germline, CDR1 is LNHNV, CDR2 YYDKDF (reference sequence). The CDR3 is 16 amino acids. Trimming cost V 0 bases and J 3 bases, with 13 bases left between them. CDR3 protein: CATSRDGWGLTDTQYF. In DNA, the CDR3 is TGTGCCACCAGCAGAGATGGGTGGGGGCTTACAGATACGCAGTATTTT.

This chain joins TRBV4-3 and TRBJ2-7, with 12 positions matching TRBD2. The germline gives CDR1 LGHNA, CDR2 YSLEER. The V and J ends lost 3 bases and 2 bases, in that order; junction bases with no gene match: 5. The CDR3 totals 16 residues. The CDR3 DNA sequence: TGCGCCAGCAGCCAGGAAAGGACTAGCGGGACCTACGAGCAGTACTTC. Translation: CASSQERTSGTYEQYF.

This clonotype was seen more than once but under ten times. The J gene is TRBJ2-3, the V gene TRBV7-2, with TRBD2 matching 7 bases. The junction had 10 bases not matched to a gene; V was cut back by 2 bases and J by 5 bases. Looked up from germline, CDR1 is SGHTA and CDR2 is FQGNSA. The CDR3 length is 16 residues. The CDR3, as DNA: TGTGCCAGCAGCTTACGGGCTAGCGGTACCCTAGATACGCAGTATTTT. Its protein is CASSLRASGTLDTQYF.